This TCR beta chain is drawn from a study of response to subunit inactivated influenza vaccine. General observations from the study: It was the authors' suggestion that each seasonal influenza vaccination recruits few new T cells.

As to this clonotype: The antigen remains undetermined.

The CDR3 is 14 amino acids. Germline V gene data show CDR1 as SGHRS and CDR2 as YFSETQ. J lost 7 bases, V lost 4 bases, and 8 bases had no gene match. MiXCR was run by TCRdb on the RT-PCR reads, yielding one entry per CDR3 protein. Among over 150,000 distinct CDR3 sequences, around a tenth were seen once, and the ten largest hold approximately 10%. The sequencing here drew on non-naive T cells sorted from PBMCs, taken on the day of vaccination. This receptor was taken from a man aged 50-60 years who received an inactivated influenza vaccine. This rearrangement joins TRBV5-1 to TRBJ1-5; 7 bases are shared with TRBD1. CDR3 residues: CASSQGGPGQPQHF. For the CDR3, the DNA is TGCGCCAGCAGCCAAGGGGGCCCAGGGCAGCCCCAGCATTTT.